One and the same sample provided the 32 T cell receptor beta chains below, sequenced in a study of cytomegalovirus exposure and HLA in healthy donors. Data came from immunoSEQ multiplex PCR; TCRdb stores just in-frame clones and leaves some out. The table lists 110,000 to 150,000 clones, 94% of them singletons. Sequences were obtained from PBMCs. All receptors derive from a young man in good health and CMV-seropositive.

This chain joins TRBV2 and TRBJ1-2; 9 nucleotides agree with TRBD1. Germline CDR1 is SNHLY and CDR2 is FYNNEI. J lost 4 bases, V lost 6 bases, and 6 bases had no gene match. The CDR3 is 14 amino acids. The CDR3 DNA follows: TGTGCCAGCAGACCCGGGACAGGGTCCTATGGCTACACCTTC. Protein product: CASRPGTGSYGYTF.

This sequence joins TRBV9 and TRBJ2-2; 8 bases fit TRBD2. The germline gives CDR1 SGDLS, CDR2 YYNGEE. CDR3 size: 14 residues. Trimming removed 4 bases from V and 4 bases from J; junction bases left unmatched: 3. CDR3 residues: CASSFREGTGELFF. The CDR3 DNA reads TGTGCCAGCAGCTTTCGGGAGGGCACCGGGGAGCTGTTTTTT.

The chain has TRBV28 and TRBJ1-5; a weak D match, TRBD1 (5 bases). The germline V gene has CDR1 MDHEN and CDR2 SYDVKM. The CDR3 consists of 14 residues. Trimming removed 3 bases at V and 7 bases at J, with 13 bases between. CDR3 protein: CASSLGGGHQPQHF. The CDR3 DNA reads TGTGCCAGCAGTTTGGGGGGGGGTCACCAGCCCCAGCATTTT.

The gene calls are TRBV4-1 and TRBJ1-6; 11 bases are a match to TRBD1. Trimming at V came to 2 bases and at J to 14 bases, leaving 11 bases not matched to a gene. CDR1 is MGHRA, CDR2 YSYEKL, per germline. The CDR3 has 16 residues. The chain's CDR3 is CASSQNYGQGARALHF. The DNA of the CDR3 is TGCGCCAGCAGCCAAAACTACGGACAGGGGGCGCGGGCCCTCCACTTT.

This chain connects TRBV10-3 to TRBJ1-3, with a weak D call TRBD1 (6 bases). CDR3 size: 12 residues. Trimming pared 2 bases from V and 7 bases from J, leaving 6 bases between. Germline CDR1 and CDR2: ENHRY and SYGVKD. CDR3 bases: TGTGCCATCAGTGAGCAGGGGAACACCATATATTTT. Its protein is CAISEQGNTIYF.

This clone has only one observation. The V and J genes are TRBV28 and TRBJ2-7, with 7 nucleotides matching TRBD1. V shed 10 bases and J 4 bases; nucleotides not matched to a gene: 10. The CDR3 is 13 residues long. Germline assignment: CDR1 MDHEN and CDR2 SYDVKM. This CDR3 reads CATRQGGGYEQYF. The CDR3 DNA reads as TGTGCCACCCGGCAAGGGGGCGGGTACGAGCAGTACTTC. Full variable domain (rest looked up from reference TRBV28 and TRBJ2-7): DVKVTQSSRYLVKRTGEKVFLECVQDMDHENMFWYRQDPGLGLRLIYFSYDVKMKEKGDIPEGYSVSREKKERFSLILESASTNQTSMYLCATRQGGGYEQYFGPGTRLTVT.

The chain uses TRBV28 and TRBJ1-5; D possibly corresponds to TRBD1 (6 bases). CDR1 MDHEN and CDR2 SYDVKM come from the germline V gene. The length of the CDR3 is 13 residues. V lost 9 bases to trimming and J lost 1 base, with 10 bases between them. CDR3 in amino acids: CASSQGSNQPQHF. The CDR3 nucleotides read TGTGCCAGTTCTCAGGGGAGCAATCAGCCCCAGCATTTT. The whole variable domain, remainder taken from reference TRBV28 and TRBJ1-5, is DVKVTQSSRYLVKRTGEKVFLECVQDMDHENMFWYRQDPGLGLRLIYFSYDVKMKEKGDIPEGYSVSREKKERFSLILESASTNQTSMYLCASSQGSNQPQHFGDGTRLSIL.

The chain uses TRBV2 and TRBJ1-2; D unresolved. Germline CDR1 is SNHLY and CDR2 is FYNNEI. V was shortened by 7 bases and J by 10 bases, with 10 bases between the two germline ends. The CDR3 is made up of 10 amino acids. CDR3 protein: CASTGEFYTF. The DNA of the CDR3 is TGTGCCAGCACTGGGGAGTTCTACACCTTC.

This chain joins TRBV2 and TRBJ1-1, with 7 positions matching TRBD1. Germline CDR1 SNHLY, CDR2 FYNNEI. The V gene end was trimmed by 6 bases and the J gene end by 9 bases; junction bases not matched to a gene: 4. The CDR3 length is 11 residues. Here the CDR3 reads CASSRGQQAFF. The CDR3 coding sequence is TGTGCCAGCAGCCGGGGACAGCAAGCTTTCTTT.

To note about this clone: The identical CDR3 is also encoded by other nucleotide sequences in the sample. The chain links TRBV9 to TRBJ2-2, with D possibly matching TRBD2 (6 bases). Trimming removed 1 base at V and 6 bases at J, with 7 bases between. From germline, CDR1 is SGDLS and CDR2 YYNGEE. The CDR3 spans 13 residues. CDR3 residues: CASSVWGAGELFF. In nucleotides, the CDR3 is TGTGCCAGCAGCGTATGGGGGGCCGGGGAGCTGTTTTTT.

Note on this clone: The sample contains more than one DNA sequence encoding this CDR3. V gene TRBV9 combines with J gene TRBJ1-1; a weak D match, TRBD1 (5 bases). The V end lost 2 bases, the J end lost 1 base, and 6 bases lay between the germline ends. Germline V gives CDR1 SGDLS, CDR2 YYNGEE. The CDR3 has 13 amino acids. The CDR3 nucleotides read TGTGCCAGCAGCGTCGACAGGAACACTGAAGCTTTCTTT. It translates to CASSVDRNTEAFF.

The chain is built from TRBV10-3 and TRBJ2-7, with 7 bases that match TRBD2. Germline V gene sequence: CDR1 ENHRY, CDR2 SYGVKD. Germline trimming cut 2 bases from V and 7 bases from J; bases unmatched to any gene: 11. This CDR3 region has 15 residues. The CDR3 reads CAISESLAALEEQYF. CDR3 DNA: TGTGCCATCAGTGAGAGTCTAGCGGCCCTAGAGGAGCAGTACTTC.

V gene TRBV18 combines with J gene TRBJ1-2; 9 bases align to TRBD1. Germline trimming cut 1 base from V and 4 bases from J; bases unmatched to any gene: 4. Germline loops: CDR1 KGHSH, CDR2 LQKENI. The CDR3 runs to 15 residues. The CDR3 sequence is CASSPRTGESYGYTF. Written as DNA, the CDR3 is TGTGCCAGCTCACCACGGACAGGGGAGAGCTATGGCTACACCTTC.

In DNA, the CDR3 is TGTGCCTGGAGATTGGGACTAGCGGGAGAGACCCAGTACTTC. Amino acid sequence: CAWRLGLAGETQYF. V and J are TRBV30 and TRBJ2-5, with 12 bases fitting TRBD2. The J segment lost 4 bases and the V segment lost 3 bases, leaving 3 bases of the junction unmatched. The CDR3 spans 14 residues. Germline V gene lookup returns CDR1 GTSNPN and CDR2 SVGIG (reference sequence).

DNA for the CDR3: TGTGCCAGCAGTGAAGGCGCAGGACGGGAGGGTTTTGAGCAGTTCTTC. It is translated as CASSEGAGREGFEQFF. The chain recombines TRBV6-1 with TRBJ2-1, with 8 bases identical to TRBD2. This CDR3 contains 16 residues. Per the germline V gene, CDR1 is MNHNS and CDR2 is SASEGT. J was trimmed by 9 bases and V by 1 base; bases with no gene match: 11.

This clone was recorded once. This chain links TRBV6-5 with TRBJ1-2, with D tentatively TRBD1 (5 bases). The CDR3 extends over 13 amino acids. V lost 8 bases and J 4 bases, leaving 14 bases between the germline ends. Looked up from germline, CDR1 is MNHEY and CDR2 is SVGAGI. The CDR3: CASRLTASYGYTF. As DNA, the CDR3 is TGTGCCAGCCGACTGACAGCTTCCTATGGCTACACCTTC.

This clone was recorded only once. V is TRBV29-1 and J is TRBJ1-1, with D perhaps TRBD1 (5 bases). The CDR3 covers 13 residues. CDR1 and CDR2 from the germline V gene are SQVTM and ANQGSEA. V dropped 6 bases and J dropped 4 bases, with 15 bases sitting between them. Written as DNA, the CDR3 is TGCAGCGTACCTTCGACTAGGGGCACTGAAGCTTTCTTT. Translated, it gives CSVPSTRGTEAFF.

V is TRBV6-5 and J is TRBJ1-1; 8 bases line up with TRBD1. J gave up 3 bases and V 6 bases, and 6 bases lay outside the gene matches. This CDR3 has 14 amino acids. Germline V CDR1 and CDR2: MNHEY, SVGAGI. The CDR3 nucleotides read TGTGCCAGCAGATCCCAGGGGGCTGACACTGAAGCTTTCTTT. It translates to CASRSQGADTEAFF.

This chain connects TRBV7-9 to TRBJ1-2; D is unresolved. The germline CDR1 and CDR2 sequences are SEHNR and FQNEAQ (reference sequence). This CDR3 spans 13 amino acids. V was trimmed by 5 bases and J by 8 bases, leaving 15 bases between them. CDR3 coding DNA: TGTGCCAGCAGCCGCACCGTGGTGCGGGGCTACACCTTC. As protein: CASSRTVVRGYTF.

The rearrangement links TRBV7-2 to TRBJ2-3, with D hard to call. Germline V gene data show CDR1 as SGHTA and CDR2 as FQGNSA. V lost 0 bases to trimming and J lost 5 bases, with 6 bases between them. This CDR3 has 13 residues. Here the CDR3 DNA reads TGTGCCAGCAGCTTAGCGTTTCTAGATACGCAGTATTTT. Translating it yields CASSLAFLDTQYF.

CDR3: CASRTSGRDTQYF. The CDR3 region has the DNA TGTGCCAGCAGGACTAGCGGGAGAGATACGCAGTATTTT. The chain combines TRBV27 with TRBJ2-3, with 12 positions matching TRBD2. The CDR3 spans 13 residues. Germline values: CDR1 MNHEY, CDR2 SMNVEV (reference sequence). With 6 bases clipped from V and 5 bases from J, the junction kept 0 bases outside the gene matches.

This clone was picked up one time. The genes are TRBV23-1 and TRBJ1-1, with 10 bases aligning to TRBD1. TRBV23-1 has ORF status, its function being uncertain. CDR3 length equals 17 residues. V was pared by 0 bases and J by 4 bases, with 8 bases of the junction left unmatched. The CDR3 nucleotides read TGCGCCAGCAGTCAATCGAGGGACAGGGGACATTCCACTGAAGCTTTCTTT. Protein product: CASSQSRDRGHSTEAFF.

In its sample, this clone was seen once. The chain uses TRBV11-2 and TRBJ2-3, with 12 bases matching TRBD2. The trim removed 2 bases at V and 1 base at J, leaving 7 bases unmatched. This CDR3 region has 18 residues. Germline lookup yields CDR1 SGHAT and CDR2 FQNNGV. Here the CDR3 DNA reads TGTGCCAGCAGCTTATGGCTAGCGGGAGGGCAAGGCACAGATACGCAGTATTTT. This codes for CASSLWLAGGQGTDTQYF.

The chain links TRBV5-1 to TRBJ2-1, with TRBD2 as a possible D gene (6 bases). The CDR3 runs 16 residues. V was trimmed by 3 bases and J by 4 bases, leaving 17 bases between them. Looked up from germline, CDR1 is SGHRS and CDR2 is YFSETQ. The DNA for the CDR3 is TGCGCCAGCAGCTCGGAGGGAGGATCCAAATACAATGAGCAGTTCTTC. It is translated as CASSSEGGSKYNEQFF.

The gene calls are TRBV5-4 and TRBJ2-2, with a possible D match to TRBD2 (6 bases). The CDR3 has 16 amino acids. CDR1 SGHNT and CDR2 YYREEE come from the germline V gene (reference sequence). V lost 1 base to trimming and J lost 6 bases, with 16 bases between them. The DNA of the CDR3 is TGTGCCAGCAGCTTGCTGGCTAGCGATGGAGCCGGGGAGCTGTTTTTT. It is translated as CASSLLASDGAGELFF.

J is TRBJ2-3 and V is TRBV27; 9 nucleotides align to TRBD2. V was pared by 6 bases and J by 2 bases, with 21 bases of the junction left unmatched. CDR1 is MNHEY and CDR2 is SMNVEV in the germline V gene (reference sequence). This CDR3 comprises 20 residues. The CDR3 sequence is CASRLMGAEVLAGNTDTQYF. The CDR3 nucleotides read TGTGCCAGCAGGCTTATGGGGGCGGAGGTGCTAGCGGGGAACACAGATACGCAGTATTTT.

The rearrangement uses TRBV28 and TRBJ2-7; a weak D match, TRBD2 (6 bases). The CDR3 extends over 14 amino acids. V lost 7 bases and J lost 1, with 14 bases in between. The germline V gene encodes CDR1 MDHEN and CDR2 SYDVKM. CDR3 amino acids: CASKKTGASYEQYF. The DNA of the CDR3 is TGTGCCAGCAAAAAGACGGGAGCTTCCTACGAGCAGTACTTC.

This chain's CDR3 is CASSPYSTDTQYF. The DNA of the CDR3 is TGTGCCAGCAGTCCGTACTCCACAGATACGCAGTATTTT. The chain links TRBV27 to TRBJ2-3; D not resolved. V lost 5 bases and J lost 2, with 8 bases in between. The germline CDR1 and CDR2 sequences are MNHEY and SMNVEV (reference sequence). The CDR3 consists of 13 residues.

J is TRBJ2-7 and V is TRBV5-1; tentatively, D is TRBD2 (6 bases). The germline V and J ends were trimmed by 5 bases and 5 bases, with 14 bases remaining between them. This CDR3 is built from 13 residues. Germline V CDR1 and CDR2: SGHRS, YFSETQ. The CDR3 bases are TGCGCCAGCAGTTTCGGGGGAACTAACGAGCAGTACTTC. It translates to CASSFGGTNEQYF.

The gene calls are TRBV2 and TRBJ2-7; 9 bases map to TRBD2. Germline trimming cut 3 bases from V and 6 bases from J; bases unmatched to any gene: 6. The CDR3 contains 14 residues. CDR1 is SNHLY and CDR2 is FYNNEI in the germline V gene. This CDR3 is CASSDSGRSREQYF. The CDR3 DNA sequence: TGTGCCAGCAGTGATAGCGGGAGATCTCGCGAGCAGTACTTC.

This clone showed up just a few times. The genes are TRBV28 and TRBJ1-5, with D possibly being TRBD1 (5 bases). The CDR3 length is 14 residues. V lost 7 bases to trimming and J lost 3 bases, with 13 bases between them. From germline, CDR1 is MDHEN and CDR2 SYDVKM. The chain's CDR3 is CASKMGGLNQPQHF. DNA of the CDR3: TGTGCCAGCAAAATGGGGGGACTCAATCAGCCCCAGCATTTT.

This clone was seen a single time. The chain links TRBV7-3 to TRBJ2-5, with TRBD2 identical over 8 bases. The CDR3 totals 15 residues. J gave up 0 bases and V 5 bases, and 5 bases lay outside the gene matches. Germline CDR1 reads SGHTA; CDR2 reads FQGTGA. For the CDR3, the DNA is TGTGCCAGCAGCGCGGGACTAGATAACCAAGAGACCCAGTACTTC. Amino acid sequence: CASSAGLDNQETQYF.